These T cell receptor beta chains were read from a single sample in a study of PD-1 blockade in classical Hodgkin lymphoma. Clones were read by immunoSEQ multiplex PCR, and TCRdb kept only the in-frame ones, dropping some. The profile shows under 20,000 clones, less than 85% of them singletons. Sequences were derived from peripheral blood mononuclear cells (PBMCs), sampled before the fourth cycle of nivolumab. The receptors were sampled from a human donor with classical Hodgkin lymphoma. The CDR3 runs from the conserved cysteine through the conserved F or W. The order of the fields is D gene, clone size, J gene, V gene, CDR3 protein, CDR3 DNA. The D gene is left open where the match is weak. The listing skips clone size in some rows; elsewhere it reads once, few, many or a size class.

>.|.|TRBJ1-5|TRBV23-1
CASSQSGGGAGQPQHF
TGCGCCAGCAGTCAATCGGGGGGGGGCGCGGGGCAGCCCCAGCATTTT
>.|few|TRBJ2-7|TRBV30
CAWSARGTRGEQYF
TGTGCCTGGAGCGCCCGGGGGACCCGTGGGGAGCAGTACTTC
>.|few|TRBJ2-7|TRBV27
CASSSGQRYEQYF
TGTGCCAGCAGTTCAGGACAGCGCTACGAGCAGTACTTC
>TRBD1|once|TRBJ2-2|TRBV5-3
CARSETRDRNTGELFF
TGTGCCAGAAGCGAAACCAGGGACAGGAACACCGGGGAGCTGTTTTTT
>.|.|TRBJ2-5|TRBV7-2
CASSLGLLQETQYF
TGTGCCAGCAGCCTGGGACTCCTTCAAGAGACCCAGTACTTC
>TRBD1|few|TRBJ2-3|TRBV29-1
CSFRDRGHPGDTQYF
TGCAGCTTCCGGGACAGGGGGCATCCGGGAGATACGCAGTATTTT
>TRBD2|.|TRBJ2-3|TRBV19
CASSQLAGTPLAQYF
TGTGCCAGTAGCCAACTAGCGGGTACGCCCTTAGCGCAGTATTTT
>.|.|TRBJ2-1|TRBV19
CASSMRKGGEQFF
TGTGCCAGTAGTATGAGAAAGGGGGGTGAGCAGTTCTTC
>.|.|TRBJ1-1|TRBV6-1
CASSEGTPEAFF
TGTGCCAGCAGTGAGGGGACCCCAGAGGCTTTCTTT
>.|few|TRBJ1-5|TRBV16
CASSQDGLGGNQPQHF
TGTGCCAGCAGCCAAGACGGACTCGGCGGCAATCAGCCCCAGCATTTT
>TRBD1|.|TRBJ2-7|TRBV6-5
CASSYGTGGYEQYF
TGTGCCAGCAGTTACGGGACAGGGGGCTACGAGCAGTACTTC
>TRBD1|.|TRBJ2-3|TRBV7-6
CASSSKDREKYTQYF
TGTGCCAGCAGCTCAAAGGACAGGGAAAAGTACACGCAGTATTTT
>TRBD1|once|TRBJ1-2|TRBV7-9
CASSLFRDRVPGYTF
TGTGCCAGCAGCTTATTTCGGGACAGGGTTCCTGGCTACACCTTC
>TRBD1|.|TRBJ2-3|TRBV4-3
CASSQQQGGTQYF
TGCGCCAGCAGCCAACAACAGGGGGGTACGCAGTATTTT
>TRBD1|few|TRBJ1-1|TRBV7-2
CASNRLQGRTEAFF
TGTGCCAGCAACCGCTTACAGGGGAGGACTGAAGCTTTCTTT
>.|.|TRBJ2-7|TRBV7-2
CASSLEQGSYEQYF
TGTGCCAGCAGCTTAGAACAGGGTAGCTACGAGCAGTACTTC
>TRBD2|.|TRBJ2-3|TRBV14
CASSQGGGARHTQYF
TGTGCCAGCAGCCAAGGGGGAGGGGCGAGGCATACGCAGTATTTT
>.|.|TRBJ2-7|TRBV11-3
CASSSRRGTVGYEQYF
TGTGCCAGCAGCTCGAGGAGGGGCACGGTGGGGTACGAGCAGTACTTC
>TRBD1|medium-sized|TRBJ1-4|TRBV5-4
CASSHNRGLNEKLFF
TGTGCCAGCAGCCACAACAGGGGGCTGAATGAAAAACTGTTTTTT
>.|.|TRBJ1-2|TRBV6-5
CASSSGGGYTF
TGTGCCAGCAGTTCAGGTGGAGGCTACACCTTC
>.|.|TRBJ1-5|TRBV6-5
CASSYVNQPQHF
TGTGCCAGCAGTTACGTAAATCAGCCCCAGCATTTT
>TRBD1|.|TRBJ2-7|TRBV7-8
CASSPSSTGRYEQYF
TGTGCCAGCAGCCCTAGCTCGACAGGGCGGTACGAGCAGTACTTC
>TRBD1|.|TRBJ1-2|TRBV23-1
CASSQYSQGEDGYTF
TGCGCCAGCAGTCAATACTCACAGGGGGAGGATGGCTACACCTTC
>.|.|TRBJ1-3|TRBV7-9
CASSSEGVYSGNTIYF
TGTGCCAGCAGCTCGGAGGGGGTCTACTCTGGAAACACCATATATTTT
>TRBD2|.|TRBJ2-2|TRBV7-7
CASSRREGGELFF
TGTGCCAGCAGCCGGCGGGAGGGCGGGGAGCTGTTTTTT
>.|.|TRBJ1-5|TRBV27
CASSYYSNQPQHF
TGTGCCAGCAGTTATTATAGCAATCAGCCCCAGCATTTT
>.|few|TRBJ2-1|TRBV6-5
CASSSPAPGYNEQFF
TGTGCCAGCAGCTCCCCGGCCCCAGGCTACAATGAGCAGTTCTTC
>TRBD2|.|TRBJ2-7|TRBV10-2
CASIAVLAGPLRF
TGCGCCAGCATTGCCGTTCTAGCGGGACCATTAAGGTTC
>TRBD1|.|TRBJ2-2|TRBV5-4
CASSSGQGAPGELFF
TGTGCCAGCAGCTCGGGACAGGGGGCGCCCGGGGAGCTGTTTTTT
>TRBD1|.|TRBJ2-1|TRBV25-1
CASSGQGWNEQFF
TGTGCCAGCAGTGGACAGGGATGGAATGAGCAGTTCTTC
>.|few|TRBJ2-1|TRBV6-1
CASSEMEDPYNEQFF
TGTGCCAGCAGTGAAATGGAGGACCCCTACAATGAGCAGTTCTTC
>.|.|TRBJ1-5|TRBV4-3
CASSQDSPLGSNQPQHF
TGCGCCAGCAGCCAAGATTCACCGCTAGGTAGCAATCAGCCCCAGCATTTT
>.|.|TRBJ2-1|TRBV7-6
CASSFEGYNEQFF
TGTGCCAGCAGCTTTGAGGGTTACAATGAGCAGTTCTTC
>.|.|TRBJ2-1|TRBV30
CAWSVSRAGEQFF
TGTGCCTGGAGTGTAAGTAGGGCAGGTGAGCAGTTCTTC
>.|.|TRBJ2-1|TRBV6-5
CASSWDYNEQFF
TGTGCCAGCAGTTGGGACTACAATGAGCAGTTCTTC
>.|.|TRBJ2-2|TRBV19
CASMPDSNTGELFF
TGTGCCAGTATGCCGGACAGCAACACCGGGGAGCTGTTTTTT
>.|.|TRBJ2-1|TRBV27
CASRLAGNNEQFF
TGTGCCAGCAGGTTGGCGGGAAACAATGAGCAGTTCTTC
>.|.|TRBJ1-5|TRBV4-1
CASSQDTYSNQPQHF
TGCGCCAGCAGCCAGGACACCTATAGCAATCAGCCCCAGCATTTT
>.|.|TRBJ1-1|TRBV14
CASSHARGLNTEAFF
TGTGCCAGCAGCCACGCTAGGGGCTTGAACACTGAAGCTTTCTTT
>TRBD1|.|TRBJ2-1|TRBV6-1
CASSQTGMGNEQFF
TGTGCCAGCAGCCAGACAGGGATGGGTAATGAGCAGTTCTTC
>.|.|TRBJ2-6|TRBV9
CASSVQSSGANVLTF
TGTGCCAGCAGCGTTCAGAGCTCTGGGGCCAACGTCCTGACTTTC
>TRBD2|few|TRBJ2-7|TRBV30
CAWSELAGVRGYEQYF
TGTGCCTGGAGTGAACTAGCGGGCGTTCGAGGCTACGAGCAGTACTTC
>TRBD1|.|TRBJ2-5|TRBV2
CASSRDRTQETQYF
TGTGCCAGCAGCCGGGACAGGACACAAGAGACCCAGTACTTC
>.|.|TRBJ2-1|TRBV7-9
CASSVTGRNEQFF
TGTGCCAGCAGCGTAACAGGGCGCAATGAGCAGTTCTTC
>.|once|TRBJ1-2|TRBV6-1
CASSEALGANYGYTF
TGTGCCAGCAGTGAAGCGCTGGGGGCAAACTATGGCTACACCTTC
>.|.|TRBJ2-4|TRBV5-8
CASSLDRLAKNIQYF
TGTGCCAGCAGCTTGGACAGGTTGGCCAAAAACATTCAGTACTTC
>.|.|TRBJ2-7|TRBV6-5
CASSSFMAAYEQYF
TGTGCCAGCAGTTCTTTTATGGCAGCCTACGAGCAGTACTTC
>.|.|TRBJ2-5|TRBV27
CASQPGWGGETQYF
TGTGCCAGCCAACCGGGGTGGGGAGGAGAGACCCAGTACTTC
>.|.|TRBJ1-2|TRBV6-9
CASSYGEGGYGYTF
TGTGCCAGCAGTTACGGAGAGGGTGGCTATGGCTACACCTTC
>.|few|TRBJ1-2|TRBV9
CASSVGDNTYGYTF
TGTGCCAGCAGCGTAGGGGACAACACCTATGGCTACACCTTC